This T cell receptor (beta chain) was recorded in a study of early T cells in non-severe SARS-CoV-2 infection. Unique molecular identifiers were affixed to single, distinct cDNA molecules. TCRdb re-derived calls from the 5' RACE reads in MiXCR, one entry per CDR3 protein. The table records 30,000 to 45,000 distinct CDR3 sequences, 5% to 6.5% of them present only once. Trimming pared 2 bases from V and 4 bases from J, leaving 23 bases between. This CDR3 contains 18 residues. This sequence joins TRBV12-3 or TRBV12-4 and TRBJ1-2; TRBD1 might be the D (6 bases). Sequencing was done on a sample of whole blood. This TCR was sampled from an adult who was a healthcare worker with PCR-confirmed SARS-CoV-2 infection or an uninfected control (not recorded which). The chain's CDR3 is CASSLSGGGGGRTYGYTF. The CDR3 coding sequence is TGTGCCAGCAGTTTATCGGGGGGCGGAGGGGGTCGGACCTATGGCTACACCTTC.